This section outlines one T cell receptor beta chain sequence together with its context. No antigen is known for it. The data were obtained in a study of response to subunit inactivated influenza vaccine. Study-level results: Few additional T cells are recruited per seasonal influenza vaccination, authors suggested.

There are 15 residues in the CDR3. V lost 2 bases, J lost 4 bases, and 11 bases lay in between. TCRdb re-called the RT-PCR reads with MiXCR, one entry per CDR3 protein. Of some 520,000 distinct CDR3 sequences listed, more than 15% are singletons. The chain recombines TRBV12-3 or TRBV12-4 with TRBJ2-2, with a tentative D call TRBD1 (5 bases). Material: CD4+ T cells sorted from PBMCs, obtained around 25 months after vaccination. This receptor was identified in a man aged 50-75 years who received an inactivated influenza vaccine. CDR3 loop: CASSLRQQLTGELFF. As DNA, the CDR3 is TGTGCCAGCAGTTTACGACAGCAACTCACCGGGGAGCTGTTTTTT.